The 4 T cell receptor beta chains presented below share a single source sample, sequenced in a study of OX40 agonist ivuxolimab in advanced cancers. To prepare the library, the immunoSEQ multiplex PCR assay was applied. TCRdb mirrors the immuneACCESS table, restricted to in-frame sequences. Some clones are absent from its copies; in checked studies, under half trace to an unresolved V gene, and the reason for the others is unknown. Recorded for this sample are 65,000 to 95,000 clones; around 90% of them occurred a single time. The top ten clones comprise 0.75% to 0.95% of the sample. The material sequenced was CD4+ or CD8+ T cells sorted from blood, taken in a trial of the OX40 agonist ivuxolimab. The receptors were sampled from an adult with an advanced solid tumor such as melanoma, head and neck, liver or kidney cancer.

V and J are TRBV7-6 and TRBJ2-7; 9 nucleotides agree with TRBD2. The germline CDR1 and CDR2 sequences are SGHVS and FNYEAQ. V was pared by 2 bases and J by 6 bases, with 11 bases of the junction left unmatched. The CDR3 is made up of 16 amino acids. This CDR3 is CASSLSGAGGPGEQYF. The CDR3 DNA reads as TGTGCCAGCAGCTTAAGTGGCGCGGGAGGGCCGGGCGAGCAGTACTTC.

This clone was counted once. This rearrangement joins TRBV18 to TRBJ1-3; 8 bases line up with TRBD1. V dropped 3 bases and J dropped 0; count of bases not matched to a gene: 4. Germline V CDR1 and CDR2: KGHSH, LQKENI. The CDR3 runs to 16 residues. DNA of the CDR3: TGTGCCAGCTCACCCGGGACAGGACGCTCTGGAAACACCATATATTTT. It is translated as CASSPGTGRSGNTIYF.

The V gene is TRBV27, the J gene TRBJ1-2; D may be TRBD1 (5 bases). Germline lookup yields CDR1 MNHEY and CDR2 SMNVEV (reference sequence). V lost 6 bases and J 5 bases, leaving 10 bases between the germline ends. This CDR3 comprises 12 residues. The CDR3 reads CASSGGHYGYTF. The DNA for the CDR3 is TGTGCCAGCAGCGGGGGTCATTATGGCTACACCTTC.

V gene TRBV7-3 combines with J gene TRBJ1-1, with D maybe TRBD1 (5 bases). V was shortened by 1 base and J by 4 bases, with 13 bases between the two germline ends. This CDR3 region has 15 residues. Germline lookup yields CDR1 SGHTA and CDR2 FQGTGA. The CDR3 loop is CASSLMGQGGTEAFF. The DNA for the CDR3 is TGTGCCAGCAGCTTAATGGGGCAGGGAGGCACTGAAGCTTTCTTT. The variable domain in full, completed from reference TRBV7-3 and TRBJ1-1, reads GAGVSQTPSNKVTEKGKYVELRCDPISGHTALYWYRQSLGQGPEFLIYFQGTGAADDSGLPNDRFFAVRPEGSVSTLKIQRTERGDSAVYLCASSLMGQGGTEAFFGQGTRLTVV.